This TCR beta chain was obtained from a study of T cell responses to AZD1222 COVID-19 vaccine. Turning to the study itself: Both about-4-week and about-12-week second-dose recipients were combined.

Some clones are missing from TCRdb's copy, which holds only in-frame ones; the method was immunoSEQ multiplex PCR. The table records about 150,000 clones, roughly nine tenths of them present only once. Germline CDR1 reads LNHNV; CDR2 reads YYDKDF (reference sequence). The CDR3 covers 14 residues. V was shortened by 5 bases and J by 3 bases, with 12 bases between the two germline ends. The sequence was collected from an adult in good health. This chain joins TRBV15 and TRBJ2-3, with a weak D call TRBD1 (7 bases). The sequencing here drew on peripheral blood, taken on day 0 of AZD1222 vaccination. CDR3 nucleotide sequence: TGTGCCACCAGCGCGGGACAGCGGACAGATACGCAGTATTTT. It specifies CATSAGQRTDTQYF.